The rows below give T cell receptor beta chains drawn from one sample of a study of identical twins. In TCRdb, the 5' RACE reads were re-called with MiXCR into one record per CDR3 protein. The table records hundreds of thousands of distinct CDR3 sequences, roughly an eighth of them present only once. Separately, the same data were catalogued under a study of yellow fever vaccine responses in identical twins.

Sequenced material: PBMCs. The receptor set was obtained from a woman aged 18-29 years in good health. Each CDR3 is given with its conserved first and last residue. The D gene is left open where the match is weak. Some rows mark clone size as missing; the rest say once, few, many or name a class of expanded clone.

CASSLGQGSGANVLTF,TGCGCCAGCAGCTTGGGACAGGGCTCAGGGGCCAACGTCCTGACTTTC,TRBD1,many,TRBV5-1,TRBJ2-6
CATSDPPGAALKDTQYF,TGTGCCACCAGTGACCCCCCGGGGGCGGCTCTTAAAGATACGCAGTATTTT,.,few,TRBV24-1,TRBJ2-3
CASSLWTSVKNIQYF,TGTGCCAGCAGCTTGTGGACTAGCGTGAAAAACATTCAGTACTTC,TRBD2,.,TRBV7-9,TRBJ2-4
CSARRVAEQYF,TGCAGTGCTCGCAGGGTTGCCGAGCAGTACTTC,.,.,TRBV20-1,TRBJ2-7
CASSLMGQGLTGANVLTF,TGCGCCAGCAGCTTGATGGGACAGGGGTTAACTGGGGCCAACGTCCTGACTTTC,TRBD1,few,TRBV5-1,TRBJ2-6
CSVEPQGKPGELFF,TGCAGCGTTGAACCGCAGGGCAAACCCGGGGAGCTGTTTTTT,.,few,TRBV29-1,TRBJ2-2
CASSLSGTLRDEQYF,TGTGCCAGCAGTTTATCGGGGACACTAAGAGACGAGCAGTACTTC,.,few,TRBV27,TRBJ2-7
CASSQGTGHGPGETQYF,TGTGCCAGCAGCCAAGGGACAGGGCACGGCCCGGGAGAGACCCAGTACTTC,TRBD1,.,TRBV9,TRBJ2-5
CASSLGTLRENEQFF,TGCGCCAGCAGCTTGGGGACCCTTCGAGAGAATGAGCAGTTCTTC,.,.,TRBV5-1,TRBJ2-1
CASSLGAGETIYF,TGTGCCAGCAGTTTAGGTGCCGGGGAGACCATATATTTT,.,.,TRBV12-3/TRBV12-4,TRBJ1-3
CASSPASGTGTYEQYF,TGTGCCAGCTCACCCGCCTCGGGGACAGGGACCTACGAGCAGTACTTC,TRBD1,.,TRBV18,TRBJ2-7
CASSLRGLAGNNEQFF,TGTGCCAGCAGTTTACGCGGACTAGCGGGAAACAATGAGCAGTTCTTC,TRBD2,.,TRBV12-3/TRBV12-4,TRBJ2-1
CSAGKGLNQPQHF,TGCAGCGCTGGGAAGGGTCTAAATCAGCCCCAGCATTTT,.,few,TRBV29-1,TRBJ1-5
CASSTGTSGIIEQFF,TGTGCCAGCAGTACCGGGACTAGCGGGATAATTGAGCAGTTCTTC,TRBD2,few,TRBV2,TRBJ2-1
CASSEDRGNQPQHF,TGTGCCAGCAGCGAGGACAGGGGCAATCAGCCCCAGCATTTT,TRBD1,few,TRBV12-3/TRBV12-4,TRBJ1-5
CSARDGLQTEAFF,TGCAGTGCTAGAGATGGTTTACAAACTGAAGCTTTCTTT,.,few,TRBV20-1,TRBJ1-1
CANIAGFIDEQFF,TGTGCCAATATAGCGGGATTTATCGATGAGCAGTTCTTC,TRBD2,.,TRBV11-1,TRBJ2-1
CASSPWTATNEKLFF,TGTGCCAGCAGCCCCTGGACAGCAACTAATGAAAAACTGTTTTTT,.,few,TRBV7-9,TRBJ1-4
CSARKGPTGETQYF,TGCAGTGCTAGAAAGGGGCCGACTGGGGAGACCCAGTACTTC,.,few,TRBV20-1,TRBJ2-5
CASRAENYGYTF,TGCGCCAGCCGGGCTGAAAACTATGGCTACACCTTC,.,few,TRBV5-1,TRBJ1-2
CASSRGARREGYEQYF,TGTGCCAGCAGTCGCGGCGCCAGACGGGAGGGGTACGAGCAGTACTTC,TRBD2,.,TRBV6-5,TRBJ2-7
CASSLDSGMDTEAFF,TGCGCCAGCAGCTTGGATAGTGGTATGGACACTGAAGCTTTCTTT,.,few,TRBV5-1,TRBJ1-1
CAELRDRALRAQYF,TGTGCCGAACTCCGGGACAGGGCCCTCCGGGCCCAGTACTTC,TRBD1,few,TRBV12-5,TRBJ2-5
CASSPRRGTQYF,TGTGCCAGCAGCCCCCGTCGGGGGACCCAGTACTTC,.,.,TRBV13,TRBJ2-5
CASSAQGAYEQFF,TGTGCCAGCAGTGCGCAGGGGGCGTATGAGCAGTTCTTC,TRBD1,.,TRBV27,TRBJ2-1
CASSEVGSGGSGYEQFF,TGTGCCAGCAGTGAAGTAGGGTCTGGCGGGAGCGGCTATGAGCAGTTCTTC,TRBD2,.,TRBV6-1,TRBJ2-1
CSAGTGANQPQHF,TGCAGTGCTGGGACAGGCGCCAATCAGCCCCAGCATTTT,TRBD1,.,TRBV20-1,TRBJ1-5
CASSPRGTSTYNEQFF,TGTGCCAGCAGCCCCAGAGGGACTAGCACTTACAATGAGCAGTTCTTC,TRBD2,.,TRBV11-3,TRBJ2-1
CASSLGDRVKAYEQYF,TGTGCCAGCAGCCTGGGGGACAGGGTAAAGGCCTACGAGCAGTACTTC,TRBD1,.,TRBV9,TRBJ2-7
CASSLTGSYNSPLHF,TGCGCCAGCAGCTTGACTGGCAGTTATAATTCACCCCTCCACTTT,.,few,TRBV5-1,TRBJ1-6
CASRLGGGTEAFF,TGTGCCAGCCGTTTGGGGGGTGGCACTGAAGCTTTCTTT,.,few,TRBV6-6,TRBJ1-1
CASSQGTLTNYGYTF,TGTGCCAGCAGCCAAGGAACCCTCACTAACTATGGCTACACCTTC,.,few,TRBV3-1,TRBJ1-2
CASSDRRGRYPPSSYEQYF,TGTGCCAGTAGTGATCGCAGGGGCAGGTACCCACCGAGCTCCTACGAGCAGTACTTC,.,few,TRBV19,TRBJ2-7